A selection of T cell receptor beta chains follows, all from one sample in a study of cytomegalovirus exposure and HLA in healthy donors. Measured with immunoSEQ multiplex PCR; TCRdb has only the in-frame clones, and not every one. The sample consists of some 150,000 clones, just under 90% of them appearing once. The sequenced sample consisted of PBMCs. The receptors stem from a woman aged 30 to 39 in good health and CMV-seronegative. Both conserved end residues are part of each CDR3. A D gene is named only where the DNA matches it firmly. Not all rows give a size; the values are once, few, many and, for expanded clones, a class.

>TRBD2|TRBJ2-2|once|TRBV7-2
CASSSGVAGGQGHTGELFF
TGTGCCAGCAGTTCCGGGGTAGCGGGGGGGCAGGGTCACACCGGGGAGCTGTTTTTT
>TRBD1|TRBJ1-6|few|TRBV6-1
CASSKDGTGEHF
TGTGCCAGCAGTAAAGACGGGACAGGGGAACACTTT
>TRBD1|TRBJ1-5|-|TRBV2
CASRATGGSNSNQPQHF
TGTGCCAGCAGGGCAACAGGGGGCTCAAATAGCAATCAGCCCCAGCATTTT
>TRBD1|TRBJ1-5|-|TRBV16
CASSRWGQGNQPQHF
TGTGCCAGCAGCCGATGGGGACAGGGCAATCAGCCCCAGCATTTT
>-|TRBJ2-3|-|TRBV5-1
CASSFSWDTQYF
TGCGCCAGCAGCTTTAGTTGGGATACGCAGTATTTT
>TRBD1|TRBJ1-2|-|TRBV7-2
CASSLEGDSRYGYTF
TGTGCCAGCAGCTTAGAGGGGGACAGCCGCTATGGCTACACCTTC
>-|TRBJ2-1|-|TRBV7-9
CASSSRQHEQFF
TGTGCCAGCAGCTCGAGACAGCATGAGCAGTTCTTC
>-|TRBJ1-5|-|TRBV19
CASSIVGQNSNQPQHF
TGTGCCAGTAGTATCGTCGGACAGAATAGCAATCAGCCCCAGCATTTT
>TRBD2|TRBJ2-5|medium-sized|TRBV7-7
CASSLGRGGRETQYF
TGTGCCAGCAGCTTAGGGCGGGGGGGCCGGGAGACCCAGTACTTC
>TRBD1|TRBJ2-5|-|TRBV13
CASSLEGTGAPWGETQYF
TGTGCCAGCAGCTTAGAGGGGACAGGGGCTCCTTGGGGGGAGACCCAGTACTTC
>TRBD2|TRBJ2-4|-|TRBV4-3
CASSRSSGGSTLNIQYF
TGCGCCAGCAGCCGAAGTAGCGGGGGGTCCACGTTAAACATTCAGTACTTC
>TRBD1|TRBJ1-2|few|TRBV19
CASSIGGRGRGGYTF
TGTGCCAGTAGTATTGGGGGCAGGGGGCGCGGTGGCTACACCTTC
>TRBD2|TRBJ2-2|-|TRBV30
CAATGGHGTGELFF
TGTGCCGCCACGGGGGGGCACGGCACCGGGGAGCTGTTTTTT
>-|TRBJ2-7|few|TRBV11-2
CASDTGDSYEQYF
TGTGCCAGCGACACCGGGGACTCCTACGAGCAGTACTTC
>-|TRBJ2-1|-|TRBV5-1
CASSLGVPGVYNEQFF
TGCGCCAGCAGCTTGGGAGTACCGGGGGTTTACAATGAGCAGTTCTTC
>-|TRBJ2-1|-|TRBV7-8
CASSPLIDNEQFF
TGTGCCAGCAGCCCCCTCATAGACAATGAGCAGTTCTTC
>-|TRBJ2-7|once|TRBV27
CASSLGQAVYEQYF
TGTGCCAGCAGTTTAGGGCAGGCCGTCTACGAGCAGTACTTC
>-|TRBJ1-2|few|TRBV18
CASSPFGNNYGYTF
TGTGCCAGCTCACCATTTGGCAATAACTATGGCTACACCTTC
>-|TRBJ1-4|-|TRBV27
CASSPGTQGRGEKLFF
TGTGCCAGCAGCCCGGGGACCCAGGGGAGAGGTGAAAAACTGTTTTTT
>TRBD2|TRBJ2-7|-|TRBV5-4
CASSPRLAGGHEQYF
TGTGCCAGCAGCCCCCGACTAGCGGGGGGGCATGAGCAGTACTTC
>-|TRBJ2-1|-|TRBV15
CATSGIRDTSYNEQFF
TGTGCCACCAGCGGAATCCGGGACACTTCCTACAATGAGCAGTTCTTC
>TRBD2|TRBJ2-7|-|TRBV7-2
CASSLAPGLVYEQYF
TGTGCCAGCAGCTTAGCGCCGGGACTAGTCTACGAGCAGTACTTC
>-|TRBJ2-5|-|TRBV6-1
CASRQGWETQYF
TGTGCCAGCAGGCAGGGATGGGAGACCCAGTACTTC
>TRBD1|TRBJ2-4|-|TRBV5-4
CASSRRDRQNIQYF
TGTGCCAGCAGCCGCCGGGACAGACAAAACATTCAGTACTTC